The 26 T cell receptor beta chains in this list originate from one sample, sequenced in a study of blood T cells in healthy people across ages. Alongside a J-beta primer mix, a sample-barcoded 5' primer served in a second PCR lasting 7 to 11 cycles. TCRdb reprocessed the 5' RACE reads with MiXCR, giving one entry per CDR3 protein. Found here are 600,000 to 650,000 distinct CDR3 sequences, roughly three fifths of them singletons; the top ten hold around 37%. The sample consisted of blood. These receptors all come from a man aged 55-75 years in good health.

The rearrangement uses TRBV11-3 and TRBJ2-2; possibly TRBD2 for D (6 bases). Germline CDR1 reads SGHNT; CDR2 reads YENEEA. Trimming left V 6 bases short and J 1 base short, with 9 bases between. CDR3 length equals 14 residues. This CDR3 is CASRRAGNTGELFF. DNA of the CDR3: TGTGCCAGCAGACGAGCGGGGAACACCGGGGAGCTGTTTTTT.

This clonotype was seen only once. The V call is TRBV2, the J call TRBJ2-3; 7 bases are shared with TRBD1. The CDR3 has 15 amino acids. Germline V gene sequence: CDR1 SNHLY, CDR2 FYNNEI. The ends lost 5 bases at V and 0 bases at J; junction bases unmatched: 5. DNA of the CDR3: TGTGCCAGCAGTCCACAGGGGATAAGCACAGATACGCAGTATTTT. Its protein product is CASSPQGISTDTQYF.

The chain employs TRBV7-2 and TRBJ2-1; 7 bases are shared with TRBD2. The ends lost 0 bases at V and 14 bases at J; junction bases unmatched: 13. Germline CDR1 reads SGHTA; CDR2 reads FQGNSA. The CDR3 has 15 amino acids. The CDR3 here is CASSLAPGSGPREFF. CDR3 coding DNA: TGTGCCAGCAGCTTAGCGCCCGGTAGCGGGCCCCGTGAGTTCTTC. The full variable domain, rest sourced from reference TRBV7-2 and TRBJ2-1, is GAGVSQSPSNKVTEKGKDVELRCDPISGHTALYWYRQSLGQGLEFLIYFQGNSAPDKSGLPSDRFSAERTGGSVSTLTIQRTQQEDSAVYLCASSLAPGSGPREFFGPGTRLTVL.

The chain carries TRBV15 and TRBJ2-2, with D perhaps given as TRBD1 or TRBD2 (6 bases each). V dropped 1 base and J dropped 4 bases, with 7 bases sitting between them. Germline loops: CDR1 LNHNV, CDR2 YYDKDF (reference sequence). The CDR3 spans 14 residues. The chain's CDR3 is CATSRGGATGELFF. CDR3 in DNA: TGTGCCACCAGCAGAGGGGGGGCCACCGGGGAGCTGTTTTTT.

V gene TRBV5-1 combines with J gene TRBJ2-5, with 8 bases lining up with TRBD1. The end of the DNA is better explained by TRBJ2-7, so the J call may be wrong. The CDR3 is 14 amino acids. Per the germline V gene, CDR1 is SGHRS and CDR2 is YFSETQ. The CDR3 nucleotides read TGCGCCAGCAGCCAGGACAGGGAGGCGGGCGAGCAGTACTTC. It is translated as CASSQDREAGEQYF.

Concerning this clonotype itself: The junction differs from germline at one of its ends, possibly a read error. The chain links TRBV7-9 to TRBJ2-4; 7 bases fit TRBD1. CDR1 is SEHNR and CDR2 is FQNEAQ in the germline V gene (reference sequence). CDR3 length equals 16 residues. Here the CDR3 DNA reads TGTGCCAGCAGCTTAAGAGACAGGGCAGCCAAAAACATTCAGCACTTC. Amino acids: CASSLRDRAAKNIQHF.

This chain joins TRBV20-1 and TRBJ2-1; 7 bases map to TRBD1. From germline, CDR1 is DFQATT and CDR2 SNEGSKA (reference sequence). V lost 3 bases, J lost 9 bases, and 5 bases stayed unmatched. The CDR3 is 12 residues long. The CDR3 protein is CSARTGQVEQFF. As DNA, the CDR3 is TGCAGTGCTAGGACAGGGCAGGTTGAGCAGTTCTTC.

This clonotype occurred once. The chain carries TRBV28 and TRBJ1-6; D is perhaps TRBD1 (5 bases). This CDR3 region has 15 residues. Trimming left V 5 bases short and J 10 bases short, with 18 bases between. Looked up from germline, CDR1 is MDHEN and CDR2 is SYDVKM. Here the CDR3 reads CASSPRAGHQSPLHF. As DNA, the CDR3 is TGTGCCAGCAGTCCCAGGGCAGGGCACCAATCACCCCTCCACTTT. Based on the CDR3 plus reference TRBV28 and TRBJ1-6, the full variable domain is DVKVTQSSRYLVKRTGEKVFLECVQDMDHENMFWYRQDPGLGLRLIYFSYDVKMKEKGDIPEGYSVSREKKERFSLILESASTNQTSMYLCASSPRAGHQSPLHFGNGTRLTVT.

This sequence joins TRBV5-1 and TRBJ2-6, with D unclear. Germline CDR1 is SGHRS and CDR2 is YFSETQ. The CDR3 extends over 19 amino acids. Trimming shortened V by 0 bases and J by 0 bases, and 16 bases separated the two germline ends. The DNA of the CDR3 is TGCGCCAGCAGCTTGGTGTCGGGCGGCCGGCACTCTGGGGCCAACGTCCTGACTTTC. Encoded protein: CASSLVSGGRHSGANVLTF.

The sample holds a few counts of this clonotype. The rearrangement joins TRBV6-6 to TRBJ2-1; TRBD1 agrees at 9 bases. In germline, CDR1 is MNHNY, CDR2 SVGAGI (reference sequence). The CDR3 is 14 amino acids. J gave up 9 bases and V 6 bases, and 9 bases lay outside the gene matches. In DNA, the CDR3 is TGTGCCAGCAGACCAACGACAGGGGGAGGTGAGCAGTTCTTC. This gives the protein CASRPTTGGGEQFF.

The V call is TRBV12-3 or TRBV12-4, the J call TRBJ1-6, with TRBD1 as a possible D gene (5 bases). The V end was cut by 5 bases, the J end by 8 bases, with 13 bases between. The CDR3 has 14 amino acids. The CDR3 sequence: CASSVGTSHSPLHF. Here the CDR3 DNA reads TGTGCCAGCAGTGTTGGGACTTCTCATTCACCCCTCCACTTT.

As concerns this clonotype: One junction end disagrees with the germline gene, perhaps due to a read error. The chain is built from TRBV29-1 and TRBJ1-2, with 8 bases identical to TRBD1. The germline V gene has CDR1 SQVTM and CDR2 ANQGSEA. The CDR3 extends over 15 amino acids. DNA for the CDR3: TGCAGCGTTGAAAAGTCCAGGGGGCAATTATATGGCTACAACTTC. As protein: CSVEKSRGQLYGYNF.

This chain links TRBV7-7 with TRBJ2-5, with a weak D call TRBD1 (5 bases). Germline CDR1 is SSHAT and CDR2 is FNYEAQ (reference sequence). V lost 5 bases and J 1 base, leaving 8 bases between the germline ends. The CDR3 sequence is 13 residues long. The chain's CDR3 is CASSTDSQETQYF. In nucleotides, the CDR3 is TGTGCCAGCAGCACCGACAGCCAAGAGACCCAGTACTTC.

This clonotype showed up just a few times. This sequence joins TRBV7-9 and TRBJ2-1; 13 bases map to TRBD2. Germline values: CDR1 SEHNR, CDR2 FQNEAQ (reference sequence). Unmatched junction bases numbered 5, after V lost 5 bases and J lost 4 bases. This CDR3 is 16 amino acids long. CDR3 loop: CASSPLAGGRYNEQFF. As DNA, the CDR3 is TGTGCCAGCAGCCCACTAGCGGGGGGGCGTTACAATGAGCAGTTCTTC.

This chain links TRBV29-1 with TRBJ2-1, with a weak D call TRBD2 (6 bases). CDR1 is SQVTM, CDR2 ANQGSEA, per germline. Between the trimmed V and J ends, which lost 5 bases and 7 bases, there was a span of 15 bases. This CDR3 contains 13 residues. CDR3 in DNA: TGCAGCGTTAGAGGTGCTAGCGATAATGAGCAGTTCTTC. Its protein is CSVRGASDNEQFF.

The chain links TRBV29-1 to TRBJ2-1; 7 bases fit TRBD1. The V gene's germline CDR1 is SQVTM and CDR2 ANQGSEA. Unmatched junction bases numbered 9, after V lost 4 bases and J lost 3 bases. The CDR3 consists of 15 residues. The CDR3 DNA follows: TGCAGCGTTGTTGCGGACAGGAGATACTACAATGAGCAGTTCTTC. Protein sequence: CSVVADRRYYNEQFF.

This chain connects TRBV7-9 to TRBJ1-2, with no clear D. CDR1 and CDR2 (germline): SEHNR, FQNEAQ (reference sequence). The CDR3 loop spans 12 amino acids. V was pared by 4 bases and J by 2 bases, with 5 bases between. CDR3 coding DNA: TGTGCCAGCAGCTCCGAGAACTATGGCTACACCTTC. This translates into CASSSENYGYTF.

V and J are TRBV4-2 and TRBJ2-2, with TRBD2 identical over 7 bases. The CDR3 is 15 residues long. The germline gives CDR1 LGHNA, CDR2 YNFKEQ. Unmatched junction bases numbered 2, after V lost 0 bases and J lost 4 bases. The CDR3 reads CASSQDRGGTGELFF. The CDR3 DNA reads TGTGCCAGCAGCCAAGATCGCGGGGGCACCGGGGAGCTGTTTTTT.

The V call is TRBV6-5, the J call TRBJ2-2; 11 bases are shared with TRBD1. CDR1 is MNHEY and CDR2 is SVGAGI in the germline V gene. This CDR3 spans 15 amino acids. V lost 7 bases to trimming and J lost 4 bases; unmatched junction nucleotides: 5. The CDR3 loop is CASNGQGAGTGELFF. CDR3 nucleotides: TGTGCCAGCAATGGACAGGGGGCGGGCACCGGGGAGCTGTTTTTT.

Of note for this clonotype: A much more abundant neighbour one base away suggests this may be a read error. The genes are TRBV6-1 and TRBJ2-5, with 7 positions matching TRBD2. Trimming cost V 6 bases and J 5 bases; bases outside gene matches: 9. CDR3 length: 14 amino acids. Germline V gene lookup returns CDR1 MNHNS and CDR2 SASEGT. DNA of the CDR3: TGTGCCAGCAGATCCCCGAGCGGGGAGGAGACCCAGTACTTC. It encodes CASRSPSGEETQYF.

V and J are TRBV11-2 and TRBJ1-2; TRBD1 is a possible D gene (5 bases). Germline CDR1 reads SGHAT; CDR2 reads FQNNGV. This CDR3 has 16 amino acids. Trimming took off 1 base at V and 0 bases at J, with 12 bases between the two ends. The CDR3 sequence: CASSLAIRAPNYGYTF. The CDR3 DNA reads TGTGCCAGCAGCTTAGCTATCAGGGCGCCTAACTATGGCTACACCTTC. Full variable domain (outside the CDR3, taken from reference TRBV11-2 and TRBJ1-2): EAGVAQSPRYKIIEKRQSVAFWCNPISGHATLYWYQQILGQGPKLLIQFQNNGVVDDSQLPKDRFSAERLKGVDSTLKIQPAKLEDSAVYLCASSLAIRAPNYGYTFGSGTRLTVV.

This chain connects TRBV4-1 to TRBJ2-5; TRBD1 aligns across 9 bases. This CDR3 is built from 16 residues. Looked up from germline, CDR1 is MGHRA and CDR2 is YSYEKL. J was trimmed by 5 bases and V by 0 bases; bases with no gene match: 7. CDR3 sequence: CASSQDPGTGSETQYF. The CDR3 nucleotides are TGCGCCAGCAGCCAAGATCCGGGGACAGGGTCGGAGACCCAGTACTTC.

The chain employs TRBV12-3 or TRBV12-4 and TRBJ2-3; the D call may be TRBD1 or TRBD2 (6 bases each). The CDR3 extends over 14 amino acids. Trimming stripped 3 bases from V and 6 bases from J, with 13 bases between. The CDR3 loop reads CASSFVQGRDTQYF. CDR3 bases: TGTGCCAGCAGTTTCGTTCAGGGGAGGGATACGCAGTATTTT.

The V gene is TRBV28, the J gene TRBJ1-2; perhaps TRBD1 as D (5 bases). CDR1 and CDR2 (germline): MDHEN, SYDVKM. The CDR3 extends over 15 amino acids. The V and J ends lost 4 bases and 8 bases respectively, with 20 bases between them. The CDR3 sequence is CASSSAGTGVGGYTF. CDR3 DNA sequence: TGTGCCAGCAGTTCCGCCGGGACGGGGGTTGGAGGCTACACCTTC.

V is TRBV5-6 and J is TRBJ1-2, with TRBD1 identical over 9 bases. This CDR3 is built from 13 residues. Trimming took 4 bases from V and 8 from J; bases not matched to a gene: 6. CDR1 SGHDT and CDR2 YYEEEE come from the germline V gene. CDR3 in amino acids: CASSGQGSGGYTF. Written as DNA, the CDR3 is TGTGCCAGCAGCGGACAGGGGTCTGGCGGCTACACCTTC.

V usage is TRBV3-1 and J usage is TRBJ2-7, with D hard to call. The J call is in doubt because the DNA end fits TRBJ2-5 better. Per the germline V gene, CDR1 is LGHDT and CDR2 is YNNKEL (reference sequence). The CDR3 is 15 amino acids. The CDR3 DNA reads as TGTGCCAGCAGCCAACGGGTACAAAGAGAGGAGACCCAGTACTTC. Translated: CASSQRVQREETQYF.